The 11 T cell receptor beta chains in this list originate from one sample, sequenced in a study of T cell clusters in autoimmune cytopenias (dated by TCRdb to about 2019). For each sample, TRB amplification used 200 to 300 ng of peripheral blood genomic DNA, equal to roughly 38,000 genome equivalents. TCRdb records Illumina MiSeq as the sequencer. To amplify TRB rearrangements, a touch-down multiplex PCR protocol was run with the TRB-A and TRB-B primer pools combined in a single tube. After the reads were reprocessed by TCRdb, one entry was made per CDR3 protein sequence, with no DNA. This sample's table contains nearly 900 distinct CDR3 sequences. The ten most abundant clones make up under 25% of the sample. The data were also submitted as part of a second study, on T cell repertoires in aging, cancer and after chemotherapy.

The source material was peripheral blood. The receptors here all came from a human donor with chronic lymphocytic leukemia.

This rearrangement joins TRBV11-3 to TRBJ2-1; TCRdb lists TRBD2, though no DNA is available to test this call. The CDR3 spans 18 residues. From germline, CDR1 is SGHNT and CDR2 YENEEA. The CDR3 spells CASSLITARGASYNEQFF.

This clonotype is large by frequency. This CDR3 reads CSVVPSQGTTDTQYF. The chain joins TRBV29-1 to TRBJ2-3; the D call from TCRdb, TRBD1, cannot be confirmed without DNA. The CDR3 has 15 residues. Per the germline V gene, CDR1 is SQVTM and CDR2 is ANQGSEA.

In terms of frequency, this clonotype is medium-sized. This chain uses TRBV5-4 with TRBJ2-5; TCRdb's D call, TRBD2, is unchecked because there is no DNA. CDR3 length equals 20 residues. Germline CDR1 SGHNT, CDR2 YYREEE (reference sequence). CDR3: CASSLVAGLAGGLGQETQYF.

This rearrangement joins TRBV5-1 to TRBJ1-4. The V gene's germline CDR1 is SGHRS and CDR2 YFSETQ. This CDR3 has 14 amino acids. CDR3 in amino acids: CASSLDGVNEKLFF.

This clonotype is deemed medium-sized by its frequency. This chain joins TRBV20-1 and TRBJ2-3; there is no DNA to check the TCRdb D call of TRBD2. The germline V gene has CDR1 DFQATT and CDR2 SNEGSKA (reference sequence). This CDR3 region has 13 residues. CDR3 loop: CSARERGTDTQYF.

Frequency places this clonotype as large. The genes are TRBV6-5 and TRBJ2-7; TCRdb returns TRBD2, unconfirmable since there is no DNA. Germline loops: CDR1 MNHEY, CDR2 SVGAGI. The CDR3 length is 13 residues. CDR3 in amino acids: CASSSRAPYEQYF.

This clonotype registers large by frequency. The J gene is TRBJ2-1, the V gene TRBV11-3. This CDR3 has 12 amino acids. Germline V CDR1 and CDR2: SGHNT, YENEEA. The chain's CDR3 is CASSRPPRDQFF.

This clonotype ranks as medium-sized (0.01 to 0.1%) in terms of frequency. The gene calls are TRBV7-6 and TRBJ2-2; TCRdb's D call, TRBD2, is unchecked because there is no DNA. The CDR3 loop spans 16 amino acids. Looked up from germline, CDR1 is SGHVS and CDR2 is FNYEAQ. CDR3 sequence: CASSLGLAGAVGELFF.

This clonotype is large (0.1 to 1%) by frequency. This sequence joins TRBV6-1 and TRBJ2-3; the TCRdb D gene call, TRBD1, has no DNA to confirm it. Per the germline V gene, CDR1 is MNHNS and CDR2 is SASEGT. CDR3 size: 14 residues. CDR3 sequence: CATRDRGRADTQYF.

The J gene is TRBJ2-5, the V gene TRBV11-3; TCRdb names TRBD2, which stays unverified in the absence of DNA. Germline-derived CDR1 and CDR2 are SGHNT and YENEEA. The CDR3 contains 14 residues. The CDR3 is CASSLTSGEETQYF.

Its frequency marks this clonotype as medium-sized. The V gene is TRBV13, the J gene TRBJ2-7; TCRdb selects TRBD2, and the lack of DNA leaves this call unchecked. Germline CDR1 PRHDT, CDR2 FYEKMQ (reference sequence). This CDR3 is built from 15 residues. The CDR3 sequence: CASSSRRAGYHEQYF.